This TCR beta chain originates from a study of shared T cell receptors in the human thymus. The V gene's germline CDR1 is SEHNR and CDR2 FQNEAQ (reference sequence). The CDR3 sequence is 16 residues long. With 3 bases removed from V and 2 bases from J, the gap between germline ends came to 16 bases. Profiled with immunoSEQ multiplex PCR; TCRdb holds only in-frame clones, not every one. The table records 700,000 or so clones, over 75% of them present only once. The sample also formed part of further work on human thymus T cells. From that second work: Thymic and blood repertoires showed apparently biased V and J gene usage.

V gene TRBV7-9 combines with J gene TRBJ1-2, with a possible D match to TRBD1 (6 bases). The clonotype comes from a girl in the first two years of life with a congenital heart defect. Material: thymocytes. As DNA, the CDR3 is TGTGCCAGCAGCTTGCACAGGGTGACTACAAACTATGGCTACACCTTC. This codes for CASSLHRVTTNYGYTF.